This TCR beta chain was obtained from a study of T cell responses to AZD1222 COVID-19 vaccine. Broader study findings: The CD4 TCRs associated with vaccination extended across spike and predominated at 160-218 and 743-854. The number of AZD1222 recipients seropositive at baseline was only six.

Points on this clone: Its cognate antigen is unknown.

Libraries were prepared by immunoSEQ multiplex PCR; TCRdb keeps only in-frame clonotypes and omits some of them. The data contain about 84,000 clones, over 75% of them singletons. The CDR3 is 13 amino acids. Trimming pared 1 base from V and 2 bases from J, leaving 5 bases between. Germline CDR1 and CDR2: SGHDN and FVKESK. Sequenced here: peripheral blood, sampled 28 days after the second AZD1222 dose. V gene TRBV14 combines with J gene TRBJ1-2; D gene unclear. The source of this sequence is an adult who received the AZD1222 COVID-19 vaccine. CDR3 sequence reads: CASSQVSNYGYTF. DNA for the CDR3: TGTGCCAGCAGCCAAGTAAGCAACTATGGCTACACCTTC.